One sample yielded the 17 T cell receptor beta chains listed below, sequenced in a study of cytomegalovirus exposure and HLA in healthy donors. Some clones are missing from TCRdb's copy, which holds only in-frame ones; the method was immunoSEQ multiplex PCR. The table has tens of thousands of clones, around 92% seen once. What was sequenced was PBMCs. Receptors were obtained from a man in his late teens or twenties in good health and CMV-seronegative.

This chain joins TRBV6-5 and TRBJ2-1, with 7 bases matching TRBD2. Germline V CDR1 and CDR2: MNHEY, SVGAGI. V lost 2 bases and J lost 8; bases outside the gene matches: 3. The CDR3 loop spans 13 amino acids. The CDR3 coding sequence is TGTGCCAGCAGTTACACTAGCGTCGATGAGCAGTTCTTC. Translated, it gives CASSYTSVDEQFF.

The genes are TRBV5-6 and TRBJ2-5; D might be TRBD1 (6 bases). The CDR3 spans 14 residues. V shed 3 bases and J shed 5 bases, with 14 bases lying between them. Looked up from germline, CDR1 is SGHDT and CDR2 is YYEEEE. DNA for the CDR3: TGTGCCAGCAGCTCATGGGACATCAGCGAGACCCAGTACTTC. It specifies CASSSWDISETQYF.

CDR3 bases: TGTGCCAGCAGGGCCGGGACAGGGGCTGGAAACACCATATATTTT. Its protein is CASRAGTGAGNTIYF. The rearrangement joins TRBV6-5 to TRBJ1-3; TRBD1 matches 10 bases. With 6 bases clipped from V and 2 bases from J, the junction kept 4 bases outside the gene matches. There are 15 residues in the CDR3. CDR1 and CDR2 (germline): MNHEY, SVGAGI.

The CDR3 bases are TGTGCCAGCAGCTACAGGGGGGCAGATGAAAAACTGTTTTTT. Protein: CASSYRGADEKLFF. This chain connects TRBV4-2 to TRBJ1-4; 8 bases fit TRBD1. Germline V lookup: CDR1 LGHNA, CDR2 YNFKEQ. V was clipped by 5 bases and J by 6 bases; unmatched bases: 5. The CDR3 runs 14 residues.

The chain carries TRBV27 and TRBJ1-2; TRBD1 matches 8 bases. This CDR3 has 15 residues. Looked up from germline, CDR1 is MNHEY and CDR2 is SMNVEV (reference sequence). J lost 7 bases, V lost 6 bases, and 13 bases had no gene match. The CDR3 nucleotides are TGTGCCAGCAGCCCCTCCGGACAGGGCGTCAGTGGCTACACCTTC. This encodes CASSPSGQGVSGYTF.

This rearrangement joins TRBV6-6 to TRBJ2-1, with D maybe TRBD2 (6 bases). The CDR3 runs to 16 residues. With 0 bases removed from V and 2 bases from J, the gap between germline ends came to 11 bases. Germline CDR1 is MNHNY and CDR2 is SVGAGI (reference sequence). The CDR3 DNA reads TGTGCCAGCAGTTACTCGTTGACTAGGACCTACAATGAGCAGTTCTTC. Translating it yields CASSYSLTRTYNEQFF.

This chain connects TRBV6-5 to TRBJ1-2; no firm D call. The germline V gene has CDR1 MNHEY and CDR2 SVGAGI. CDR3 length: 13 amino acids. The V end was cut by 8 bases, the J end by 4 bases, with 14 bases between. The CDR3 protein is CASALGDRYGYTF. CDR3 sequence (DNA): TGTGCCAGCGCACTCGGAGATCGCTATGGCTACACCTTC.

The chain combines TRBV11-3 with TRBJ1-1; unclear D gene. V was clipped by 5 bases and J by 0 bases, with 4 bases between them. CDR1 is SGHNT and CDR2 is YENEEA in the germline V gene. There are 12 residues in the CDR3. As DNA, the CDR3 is TGTGCCAGCAGCCGTCTGAACACTGAAGCTTTCTTT. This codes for CASSRLNTEAFF.

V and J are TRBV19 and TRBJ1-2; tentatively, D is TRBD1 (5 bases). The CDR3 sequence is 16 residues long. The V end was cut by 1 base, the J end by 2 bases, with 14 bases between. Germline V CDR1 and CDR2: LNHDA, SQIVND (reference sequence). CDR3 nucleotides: TGTGCCAGTAGTATAGGGAACCTGGCAGGGAACTATGGCTACACCTTC. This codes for CASSIGNLAGNYGYTF. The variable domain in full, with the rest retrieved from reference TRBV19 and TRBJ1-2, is DGGITQSPKYLFRKEGQNVTLSCEQNLNHDAMYWYRQDPGQGLRLIYYSQIVNDFQKGDIAEGYSVSREKKESFPLTVTSAQKNPTAFYLCASSIGNLAGNYGYTFGSGTRLTVV.

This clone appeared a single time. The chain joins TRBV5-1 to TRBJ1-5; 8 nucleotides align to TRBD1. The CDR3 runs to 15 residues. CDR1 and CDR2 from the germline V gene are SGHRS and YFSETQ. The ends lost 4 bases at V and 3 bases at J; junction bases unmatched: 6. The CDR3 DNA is TGCGCCAGCAGCCCGCAGGGGGCCCCCAATCAGCCCCAGCATTTT. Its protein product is CASSPQGAPNQPQHF. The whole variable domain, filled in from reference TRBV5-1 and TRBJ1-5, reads KAGVTQTPRYLIKTRGQQVTLSCSPISGHRSVSWYQQTPGQGLQFLFEYFSETQRNKGNFPGRFSGRQFSNSRSEMNVSTLELGDSALYLCASSPQGAPNQPQHFGDGTRLSIL.

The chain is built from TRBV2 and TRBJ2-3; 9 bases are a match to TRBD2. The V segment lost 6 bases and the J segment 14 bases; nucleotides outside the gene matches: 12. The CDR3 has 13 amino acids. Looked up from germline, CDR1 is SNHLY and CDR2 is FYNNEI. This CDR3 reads CASRGGLAGPGYF. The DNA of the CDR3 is TGTGCCAGCAGAGGGGGACTAGCTGGCCCGGGGTATTTT.

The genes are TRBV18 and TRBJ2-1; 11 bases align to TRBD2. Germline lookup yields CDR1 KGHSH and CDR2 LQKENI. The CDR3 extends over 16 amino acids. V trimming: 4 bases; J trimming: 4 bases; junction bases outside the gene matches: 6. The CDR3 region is CASSQALAGGYNEQFF. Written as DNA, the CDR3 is TGTGCCAGCTCACAAGCCTTAGCGGGAGGGTACAATGAGCAGTTCTTC.

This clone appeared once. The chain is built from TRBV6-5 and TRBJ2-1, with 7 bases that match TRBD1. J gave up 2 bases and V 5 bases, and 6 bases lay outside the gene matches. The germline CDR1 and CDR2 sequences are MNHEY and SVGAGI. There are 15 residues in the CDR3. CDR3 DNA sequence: TGTGCCAGCAGTCCGCAGGGGGACCCCTACAATGAGCAGTTCTTC. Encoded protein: CASSPQGDPYNEQFF.

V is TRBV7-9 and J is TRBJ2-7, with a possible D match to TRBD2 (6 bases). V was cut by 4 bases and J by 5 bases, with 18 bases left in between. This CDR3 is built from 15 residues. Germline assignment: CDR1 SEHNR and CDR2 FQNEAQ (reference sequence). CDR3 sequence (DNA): TGTGCCAGCAGCTCAATTGGACTATGGGGCGACGAGCAGTACTTC. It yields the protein CASSSIGLWGDEQYF. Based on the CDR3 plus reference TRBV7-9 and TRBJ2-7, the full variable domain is DTGVSQNPRHKITKRGQNVTFRCDPISEHNRLYWYRQTLGQGPEFLTYFQNEAQLEKSRLLSDRFSAERPKGSFSTLEIQRTEQGDSAMYLCASSSIGLWGDEQYFGPGTRLTVT.

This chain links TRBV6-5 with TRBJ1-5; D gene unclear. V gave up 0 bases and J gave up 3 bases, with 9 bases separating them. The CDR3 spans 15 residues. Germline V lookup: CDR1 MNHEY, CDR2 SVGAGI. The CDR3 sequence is CASSYSSRYNQPQHF. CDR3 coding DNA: TGTGCCAGCAGTTACTCGTCGCGCTACAATCAGCCCCAGCATTTT.

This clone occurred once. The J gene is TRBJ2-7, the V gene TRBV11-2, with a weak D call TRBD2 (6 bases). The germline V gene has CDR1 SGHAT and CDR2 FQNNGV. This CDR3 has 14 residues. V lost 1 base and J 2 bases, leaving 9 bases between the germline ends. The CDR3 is CASSLGRDAYEQYF. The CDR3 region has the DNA TGTGCCAGCAGCTTAGGGAGGGACGCCTACGAGCAGTACTTC.

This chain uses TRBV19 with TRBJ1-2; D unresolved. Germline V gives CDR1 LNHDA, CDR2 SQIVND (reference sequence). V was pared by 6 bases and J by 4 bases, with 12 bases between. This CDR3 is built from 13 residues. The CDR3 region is CASSHRDLYGYTF. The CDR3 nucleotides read TGTGCCAGTAGCCACCGGGATCTCTATGGCTACACCTTC. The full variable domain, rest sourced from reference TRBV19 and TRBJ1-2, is DGGITQSPKYLFRKEGQNVTLSCEQNLNHDAMYWYRQDPGQGLRLIYYSQIVNDFQKGDIAEGYSVSREKKESFPLTVTSAQKNPTAFYLCASSHRDLYGYTFGSGTRLTVV.